The clone carrying this T cell receptor beta chain was seen a few times. This specimen belongs to a study of blood T cells in healthy people across ages. Germline V lookup: CDR1 DFQATT, CDR2 SNEGSKA (reference sequence). V shed 6 bases and J shed 4 bases, with 19 bases lying between them. The CDR3 covers 14 residues. The second PCR ran roughly 7 to 12 cycles with a sample-barcoded 5' primer and J-beta primers. TCRdb independently ran MiXCR on the 5' RACE reads; one entry per CDR3 protein. The sample has fewer than 650,000 distinct CDR3 sequences; about 25% are singletons. The same sample was also used in a study of T cells of mothers and their children.

This TCR derives from a boy aged 2 to 9 in good health. Material: blood. The gene calls are TRBV20-1 and TRBJ2-7; maybe TRBD2 (5 bases). CDR3 protein: CSATRREGYYEQYF. Here the CDR3 DNA reads TGCAGTGCAACTCGACGGGAAGGGTATTACGAGCAGTACTTC.